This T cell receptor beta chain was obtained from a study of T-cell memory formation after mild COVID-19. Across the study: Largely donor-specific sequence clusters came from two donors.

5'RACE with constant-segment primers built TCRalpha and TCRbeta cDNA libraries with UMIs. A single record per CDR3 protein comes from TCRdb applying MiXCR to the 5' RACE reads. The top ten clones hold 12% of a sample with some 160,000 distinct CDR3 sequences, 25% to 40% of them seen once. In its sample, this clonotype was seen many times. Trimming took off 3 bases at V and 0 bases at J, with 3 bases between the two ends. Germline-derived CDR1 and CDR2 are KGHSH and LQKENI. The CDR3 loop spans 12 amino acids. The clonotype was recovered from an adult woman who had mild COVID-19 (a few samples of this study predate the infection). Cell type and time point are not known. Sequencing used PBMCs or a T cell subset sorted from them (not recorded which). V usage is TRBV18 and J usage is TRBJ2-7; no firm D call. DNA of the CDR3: TGTGCCAGCTCACCTAGCTCCTACGAGCAGTACTTC. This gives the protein CASSPSSYEQYF.